The TCR beta chain described here comes from a study of blood T cell repertoires in COVID-19. Study summary: Sites across the United States, Italy and Spain contributed samples from acute and convalescent COVID-19.

Libraries were prepared by immunoSEQ multiplex PCR; TCRdb keeps only in-frame clonotypes and omits some of them. This sample carries hundreds of thousands of clones, around 86% of them seen once, and the ten largest clones take 2.1%. CDR1 and CDR2 from the germline V gene are MNHEY and SMNVEV (reference sequence). The CDR3 is made up of 15 amino acids. V lost 5 bases to trimming and J lost 6 bases; unmatched junction nucleotides: 13. V usage is TRBV27 and J usage is TRBJ2-7, with 7 bases that match TRBD2. The sequence came from a woman aged 30 to 39 who had recovered from COVID-19. The source material was peripheral blood. CDR3 DNA: TGTGCCAGCAGTATAAGGCAGGGAACGGGGGGCGAGCAGTACTTC. This encodes CASSIRQGTGGEQYF.